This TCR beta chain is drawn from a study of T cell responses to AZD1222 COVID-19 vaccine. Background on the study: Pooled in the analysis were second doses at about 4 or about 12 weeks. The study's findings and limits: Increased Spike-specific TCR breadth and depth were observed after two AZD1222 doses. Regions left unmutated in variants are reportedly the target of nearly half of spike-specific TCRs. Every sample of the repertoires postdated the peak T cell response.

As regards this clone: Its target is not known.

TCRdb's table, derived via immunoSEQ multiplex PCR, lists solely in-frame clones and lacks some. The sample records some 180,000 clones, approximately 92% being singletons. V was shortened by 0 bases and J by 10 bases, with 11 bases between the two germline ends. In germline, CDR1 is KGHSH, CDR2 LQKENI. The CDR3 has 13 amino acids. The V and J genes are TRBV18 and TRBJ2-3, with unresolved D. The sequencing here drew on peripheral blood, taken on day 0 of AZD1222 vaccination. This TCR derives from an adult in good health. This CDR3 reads CASSPPNKDAQYF. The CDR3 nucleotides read TGTGCCAGCTCACCACCAAACAAGGATGCGCAGTATTTT.